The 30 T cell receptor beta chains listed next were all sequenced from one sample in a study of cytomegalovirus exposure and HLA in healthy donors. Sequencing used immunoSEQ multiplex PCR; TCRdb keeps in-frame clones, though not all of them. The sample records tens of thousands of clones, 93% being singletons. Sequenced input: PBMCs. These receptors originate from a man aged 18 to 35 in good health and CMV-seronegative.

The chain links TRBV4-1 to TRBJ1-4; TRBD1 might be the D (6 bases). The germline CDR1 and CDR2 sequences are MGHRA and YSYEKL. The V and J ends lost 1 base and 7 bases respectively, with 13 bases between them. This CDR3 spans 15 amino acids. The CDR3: CASSQVQGSFEKLFF. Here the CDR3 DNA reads TGCGCCAGCAGCCAAGTCCAGGGGAGTTTTGAAAAACTGTTTTTT.

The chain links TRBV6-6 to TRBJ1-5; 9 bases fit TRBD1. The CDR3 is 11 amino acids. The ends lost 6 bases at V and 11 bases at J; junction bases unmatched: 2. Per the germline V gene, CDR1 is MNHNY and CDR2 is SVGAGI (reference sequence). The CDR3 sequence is CASSRTGAQHF. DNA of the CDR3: TGTGCCAGCAGCAGGACAGGGGCCCAGCATTTT.

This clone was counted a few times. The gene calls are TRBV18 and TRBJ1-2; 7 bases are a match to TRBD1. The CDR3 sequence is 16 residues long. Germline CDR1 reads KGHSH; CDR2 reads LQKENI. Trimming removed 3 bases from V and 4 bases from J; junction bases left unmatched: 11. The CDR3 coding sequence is TGTGCCAGCTCACCCTCGGGGACAGCCGCTTCCTATGGCTACACCTTC. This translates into CASSPSGTAASYGYTF.

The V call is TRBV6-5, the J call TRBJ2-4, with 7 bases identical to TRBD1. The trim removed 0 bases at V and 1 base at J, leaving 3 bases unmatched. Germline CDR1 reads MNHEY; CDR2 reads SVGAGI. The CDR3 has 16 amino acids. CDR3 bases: TGTGCCAGCAGTTACTCGACAGGGTCTGCCAAAAACATTCAGTACTTC. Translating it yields CASSYSTGSAKNIQYF.

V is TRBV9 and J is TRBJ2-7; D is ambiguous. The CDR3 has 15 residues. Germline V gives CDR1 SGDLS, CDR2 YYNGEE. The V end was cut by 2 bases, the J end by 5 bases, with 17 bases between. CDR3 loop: CASSVGTGSLDEQYF. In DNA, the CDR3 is TGTGCCAGCAGCGTCGGCACGGGTTCCCTCGACGAGCAGTACTTC. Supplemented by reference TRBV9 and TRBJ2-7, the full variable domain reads DSGVTQTPKHLITATGQRVTLRCSPRSGDLSVYWYQQSLDQGLQFLIQYYNGEERAKGNILERFSAQQFPDLHSELNLSSLELGDSALYFCASSVGTGSLDEQYFGPGTRLTVT.

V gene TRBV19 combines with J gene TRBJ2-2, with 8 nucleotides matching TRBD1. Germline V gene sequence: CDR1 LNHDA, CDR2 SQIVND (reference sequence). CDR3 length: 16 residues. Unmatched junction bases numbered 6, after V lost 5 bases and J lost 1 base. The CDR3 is CASSPWTGKNTGELFF. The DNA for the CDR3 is TGTGCCAGTAGTCCCTGGACAGGGAAGAACACCGGGGAGCTGTTTTTT.

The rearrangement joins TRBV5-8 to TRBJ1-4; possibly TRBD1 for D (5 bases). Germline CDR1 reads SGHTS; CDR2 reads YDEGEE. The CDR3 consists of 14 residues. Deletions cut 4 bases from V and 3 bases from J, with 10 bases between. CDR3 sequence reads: CASSITGANEKLFF. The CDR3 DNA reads TGTGCCAGCAGCATCACAGGTGCTAATGAAAAACTGTTTTTT. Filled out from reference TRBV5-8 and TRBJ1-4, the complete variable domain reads EAGVTQSPTHLIKTRGQQATLRCSPISGHTSVYWYQQALGLGLQFLLWYDEGEERNRGNFPPRFSGRQFPNYSSELNVNALELEDSALYLCASSITGANEKLFFGSGTQLSVL.

CDR3 loop: CASSLPSGYEQYF. CDR3 DNA: TGTGCCAGCAGCTTACCCTCAGGCTACGAGCAGTACTTC. This chain links TRBV11-3 with TRBJ2-7; D is ambiguous. Germline V gene lookup returns CDR1 SGHNT and CDR2 YENEEA. There are 13 residues in the CDR3. Trimming stripped 2 bases from V and 3 bases from J, with 8 bases between.

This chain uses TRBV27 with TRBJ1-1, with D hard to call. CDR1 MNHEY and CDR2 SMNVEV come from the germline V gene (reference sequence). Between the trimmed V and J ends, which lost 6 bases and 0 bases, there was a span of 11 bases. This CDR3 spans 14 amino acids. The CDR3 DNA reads TGTGCCAGCAGGCGGGGATCCATGAACACTGAAGCTTTCTTT. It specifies CASRRGSMNTEAFF.

CDR3 sequence (DNA): TGTGCCAGCAGCTTAGCCGGCAGGGGAAGCACCGGGGAGCTGTTTTTT. Translated, it gives CASSLAGRGSTGELFF. The gene calls are TRBV7-2 and TRBJ2-2; tentative D call: TRBD1 (6 bases). This CDR3 has 16 residues. Trimming removed 0 bases at V and 4 bases at J, with 12 bases between. The germline V gene encodes CDR1 SGHTA and CDR2 FQGNSA.

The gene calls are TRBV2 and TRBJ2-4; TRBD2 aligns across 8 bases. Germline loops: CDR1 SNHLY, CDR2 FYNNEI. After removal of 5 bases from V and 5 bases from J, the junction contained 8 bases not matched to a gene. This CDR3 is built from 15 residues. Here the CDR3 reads CASSSVAGRENIQYF. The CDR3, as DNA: TGTGCCAGCAGTTCCGTAGCGGGAAGGGAAAACATTCAGTACTTC.

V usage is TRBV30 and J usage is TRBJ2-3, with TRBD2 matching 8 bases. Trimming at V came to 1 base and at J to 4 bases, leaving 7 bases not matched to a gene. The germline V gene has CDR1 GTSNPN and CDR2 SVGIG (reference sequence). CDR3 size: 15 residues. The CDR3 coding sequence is TGTGCCTGGAGTGCCGGGAGCGGGAGTTCAGATACGCAGTATTTT. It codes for CAWSAGSGSSDTQYF.

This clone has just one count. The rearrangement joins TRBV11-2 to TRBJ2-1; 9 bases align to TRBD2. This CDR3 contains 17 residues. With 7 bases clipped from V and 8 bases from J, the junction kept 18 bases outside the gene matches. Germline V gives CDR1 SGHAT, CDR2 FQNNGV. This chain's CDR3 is CASKETSGFSHVDEQFF. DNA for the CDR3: TGTGCCAGCAAAGAAACTAGCGGGTTTTCTCATGTGGATGAGCAGTTCTTC.

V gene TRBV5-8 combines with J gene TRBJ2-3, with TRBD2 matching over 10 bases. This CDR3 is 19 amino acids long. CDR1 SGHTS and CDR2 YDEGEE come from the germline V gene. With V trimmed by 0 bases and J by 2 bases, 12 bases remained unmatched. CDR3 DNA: TGTGCCAGCAGCTTGGGGCTAGCGGGAGCGGGGATTCACACAGATACGCAGTATTTT. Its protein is CASSLGLAGAGIHTDTQYF.

CDR3 protein: CSASLNTEAFF. In nucleotides, the CDR3 is TGCAGTGCTAGCTTGAACACTGAAGCTTTCTTT. The rearrangement uses TRBV20-1 and TRBJ1-1; D gene ambiguous. This CDR3 region has 11 residues. The ends were cut back, 3 bases at V and 0 bases at J, with 2 bases in the middle. Germline CDR1 and CDR2: DFQATT and SNEGSKA (reference sequence).

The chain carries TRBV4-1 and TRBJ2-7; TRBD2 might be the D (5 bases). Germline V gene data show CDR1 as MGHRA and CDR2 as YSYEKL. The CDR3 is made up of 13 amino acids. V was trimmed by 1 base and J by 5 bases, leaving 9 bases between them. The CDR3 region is CASSQVERNEQYF. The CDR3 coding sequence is TGCGCCAGCAGCCAAGTTGAGCGGAACGAGCAGTACTTC.

CDR3 bases: TGTGCCACCACTCTTACTAGCGGGAGTGACGAGCAGTACTTC. This codes for CATTLTSGSDEQYF. The V and J genes are TRBV10-3 and TRBJ2-7; 11 bases match TRBD2. Germline CDR1 ENHRY, CDR2 SYGVKD. This CDR3 is 14 amino acids long. Unmatched junction bases numbered 10, after V lost 10 bases and J lost 5 bases.

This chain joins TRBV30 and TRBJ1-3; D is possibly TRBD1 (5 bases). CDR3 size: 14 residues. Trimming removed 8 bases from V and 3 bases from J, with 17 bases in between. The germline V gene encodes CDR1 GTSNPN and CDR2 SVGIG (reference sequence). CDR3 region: CAQRGGSGGNTIYF. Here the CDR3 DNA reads TGTGCCCAACGGGGGGGAAGTGGTGGAAACACCATATATTTT.

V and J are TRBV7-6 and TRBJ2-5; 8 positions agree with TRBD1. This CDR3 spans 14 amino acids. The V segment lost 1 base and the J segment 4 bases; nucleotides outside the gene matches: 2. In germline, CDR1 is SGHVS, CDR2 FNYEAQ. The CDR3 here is CASSLGRGPETQYF. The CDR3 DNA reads TGTGCCAGCAGCTTAGGCAGGGGGCCAGAGACCCAGTACTTC. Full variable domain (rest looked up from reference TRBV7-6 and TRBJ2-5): GAGVSQSPRYKVTKRGQDVALRCDPISGHVSLYWYRQALGQGPEFLTYFNYEAQQDKSGLPNDRFSAERPEGSISTLTIQRTEQRDSAMYRCASSLGRGPETQYFGPGTRLLVL.

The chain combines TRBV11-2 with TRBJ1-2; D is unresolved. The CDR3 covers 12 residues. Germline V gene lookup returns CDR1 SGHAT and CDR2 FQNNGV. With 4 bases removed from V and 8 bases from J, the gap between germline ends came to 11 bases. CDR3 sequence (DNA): TGTGCCAGCAGCTCCGATTACGAGGGCTACACCTTC. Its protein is CASSSDYEGYTF.

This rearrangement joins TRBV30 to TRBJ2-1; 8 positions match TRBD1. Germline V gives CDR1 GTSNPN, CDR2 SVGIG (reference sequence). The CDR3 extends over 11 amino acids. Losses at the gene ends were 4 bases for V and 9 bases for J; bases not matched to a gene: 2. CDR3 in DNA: TGTGCCTGGACAGGGGGCGGTGAGCAGTTCTTC. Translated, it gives CAWTGGGEQFF.

CDR3 in amino acids: CATSRGQGGEQFF. The CDR3 region has the DNA TGTGCCACCAGCAGAGGACAGGGCGGTGAGCAGTTCTTC. This chain connects TRBV15 to TRBJ2-1, with 7 bases lining up with TRBD1. Per germline, CDR1 LNHNV and CDR2 YYDKDF (reference sequence). V dropped 1 base and J dropped 9; count of bases not matched to a gene: 3. The CDR3 extends over 13 amino acids.

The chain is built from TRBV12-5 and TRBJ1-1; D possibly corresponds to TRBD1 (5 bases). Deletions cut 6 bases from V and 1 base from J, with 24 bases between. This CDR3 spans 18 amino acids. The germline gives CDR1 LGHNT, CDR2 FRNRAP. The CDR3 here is CASGFWLGPADGNTEAFF. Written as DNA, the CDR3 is TGTGCTAGTGGGTTTTGGCTGGGGCCCGCCGACGGGAACACTGAAGCTTTCTTT.

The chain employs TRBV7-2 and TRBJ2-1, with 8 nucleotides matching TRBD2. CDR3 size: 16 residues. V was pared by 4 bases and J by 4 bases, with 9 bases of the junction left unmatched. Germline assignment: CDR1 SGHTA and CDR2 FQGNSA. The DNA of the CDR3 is TGTGCCAGCAGCTGGGACGGGAGCGGGGGATACAATGAGCAGTTCTTC. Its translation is CASSWDGSGGYNEQFF.

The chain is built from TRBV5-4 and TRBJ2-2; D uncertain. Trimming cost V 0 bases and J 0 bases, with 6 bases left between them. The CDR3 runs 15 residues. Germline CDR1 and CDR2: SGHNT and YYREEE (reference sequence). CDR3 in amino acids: CASSLAGANTGELFF. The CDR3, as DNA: TGTGCCAGCAGCTTGGCTGGAGCGAACACCGGGGAGCTGTTTTTT.

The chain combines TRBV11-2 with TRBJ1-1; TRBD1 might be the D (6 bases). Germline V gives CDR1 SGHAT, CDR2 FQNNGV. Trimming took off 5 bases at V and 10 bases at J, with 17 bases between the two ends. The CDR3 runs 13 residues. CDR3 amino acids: CASSPKGGLLAFF. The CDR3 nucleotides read TGTGCCAGCAGCCCCAAAGGGGGTTTGTTAGCTTTCTTT.

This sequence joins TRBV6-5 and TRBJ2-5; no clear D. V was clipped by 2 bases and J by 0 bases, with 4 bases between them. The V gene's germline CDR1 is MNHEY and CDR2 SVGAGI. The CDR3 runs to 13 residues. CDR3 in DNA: TGTGCCAGCAGTTACGCTAACCAAGAGACCCAGTACTTC. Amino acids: CASSYANQETQYF.

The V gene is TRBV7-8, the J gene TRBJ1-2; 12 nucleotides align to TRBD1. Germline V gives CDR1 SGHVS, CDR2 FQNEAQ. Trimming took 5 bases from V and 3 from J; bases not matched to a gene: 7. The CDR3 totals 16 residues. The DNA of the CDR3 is TGTGCCAGCAGCAGGGACAGGGGGCGCCTCGACTATGGCTACACCTTC. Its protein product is CASSRDRGRLDYGYTF.

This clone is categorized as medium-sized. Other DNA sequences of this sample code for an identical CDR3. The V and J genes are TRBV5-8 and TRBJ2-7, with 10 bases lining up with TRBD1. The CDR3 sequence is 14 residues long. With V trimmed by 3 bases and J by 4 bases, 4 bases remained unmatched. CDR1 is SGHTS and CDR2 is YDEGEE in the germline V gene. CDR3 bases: TGTGCCAGCAGCTCGACAGGGGGCTTGTACGAGCAGTACTTC. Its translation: CASSSTGGLYEQYF. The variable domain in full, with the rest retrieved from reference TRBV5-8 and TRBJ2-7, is EAGVTQSPTHLIKTRGQQATLRCSPISGHTSVYWYQQALGLGLQFLLWYDEGEERNRGNFPPRFSGRQFPNYSSELNVNALELEDSALYLCASSSTGGLYEQYFGPGTRLTVT.

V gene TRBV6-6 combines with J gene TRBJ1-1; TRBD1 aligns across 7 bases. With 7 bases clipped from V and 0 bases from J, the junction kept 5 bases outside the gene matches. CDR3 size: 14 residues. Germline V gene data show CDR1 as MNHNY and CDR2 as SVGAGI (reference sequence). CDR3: CASIQDRVNTEAFF. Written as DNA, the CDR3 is TGTGCCAGCATTCAAGACAGGGTGAACACTGAAGCTTTCTTT.